Presented here are 9 T cell receptor beta chains from one specimen sequenced in a study of shared clonotypes between healthy human individuals. Produced via immunoSEQ multiplex PCR; TCRdb's table is partial and in-frame only. The profile covers approximately 1.5 million clones, with 95% to 99% appearing a single time and approximately 0.44% taken by the ten largest. Material for sequencing was naive CD4+ T cells sorted from blood. As for subset: CD45RA+ positively selected. The receptors derive from a man aged 25 to 45 in good health.

V usage is TRBV10-2 and J usage is TRBJ1-3, with TRBD1 identical over 7 bases. The ends lost 3 bases at V and 4 bases at J; junction bases unmatched: 6. Germline loops: CDR1 WSHSY, CDR2 SAAADI. This CDR3 has 15 amino acids. CDR3: CASSDVKGAGNTIYF. CDR3 nucleotides: TGCGCCAGCAGTGACGTTAAGGGGGCAGGAAACACCATATATTTT.

This clone came up once. The rearrangement joins TRBV30 to TRBJ2-1; D unclear. Germline values: CDR1 GTSNPN, CDR2 SVGIG (reference sequence). V lost 1 base and J lost 7, with 11 bases in between. There are 13 residues in the CDR3. CDR3 in amino acids: CAWSGLGKNEQFF. The CDR3 DNA sequence: TGTGCCTGGAGTGGGCTAGGGAAGAATGAGCAGTTCTTC.

The rearrangement links TRBV28 to TRBJ2-7; D unresolved. Germline loops: CDR1 MDHEN, CDR2 SYDVKM. V shed 3 bases and J shed 8 bases, with 8 bases lying between them. The CDR3 sequence is 11 residues long. Here the CDR3 reads CASSFEVQQYF. The CDR3 DNA follows: TGTGCCAGCAGTTTCGAGGTCCAGCAGTACTTC.

The V call is TRBV2, the J call TRBJ2-7; 10 bases are a match to TRBD2. Germline values: CDR1 SNHLY, CDR2 FYNNEI. The CDR3 extends over 15 amino acids. Trimming removed 8 bases from V and 4 bases from J; junction bases left unmatched: 11. CDR3 coding DNA: TGTGCCAGCGTCTCTGGGTCTAGCGGGAGTTACGAGCAGTACTTC. Translating gives CASVSGSSGSYEQYF.

The chain recombines TRBV10-2 with TRBJ2-1; 9 bases agree with TRBD1. V lost 11 bases and J lost 9; bases outside the gene matches: 5. The CDR3 consists of 11 residues. Germline CDR1 reads WSHSY; CDR2 reads SAAADI. CDR3 loop: CAGGQGVEQFF. In DNA, the CDR3 is TGCGCCGGGGGACAGGGTGTTGAGCAGTTCTTC.

The chain links TRBV10-3 to TRBJ2-7; D is perhaps TRBD1 (5 bases). Germline V gene sequence: CDR1 ENHRY, CDR2 SYGVKD. This CDR3 comprises 16 residues. The V gene lost 1 base and the J gene lost 0 bases, with 13 bases spanning the gap. DNA for the CDR3: TGTGCCATCAGTGAGTACCCTAGGGGAAGCTCCTACGAGCAGTACTTC. Translating gives CAISEYPRGSSYEQYF.

The rearrangement uses TRBV5-4 and TRBJ2-1; possibly TRBD1 or TRBD2 for D (6 bases each). CDR1 and CDR2 from the germline V gene are SGHNT and YYREEE (reference sequence). V dropped 6 bases and J dropped 8 bases, with 21 bases sitting between them. This CDR3 region has 15 residues. The DNA of the CDR3 is TGTGCCAGCACCCCGGTCCGGGGGCGCATCGATGAGCAGTTCTTC. Protein sequence: CASTPVRGRIDEQFF.

The rearrangement joins TRBV25-1 to TRBJ2-7; the D is unclear. The V gene's germline CDR1 is MGHDK and CDR2 SYGVNS. This CDR3 spans 13 amino acids. V gave up 6 bases and J gave up 6 bases, with 15 bases separating them. CDR3 sequence (DNA): TGTGCCAGCAGACCCGGTTCAGGTGGCGAGCAGTACTTC. Translation: CASRPGSGGEQYF.

V gene TRBV29-1 combines with J gene TRBJ2-5, with 8 bases aligning to TRBD2. The CDR3 contains 12 residues. Per the germline V gene, CDR1 is SQVTM and CDR2 is ANQGSEA. V was clipped by 7 bases and J by 9 bases; unmatched bases: 10. CDR3 DNA sequence: TGCAGCGCCGCACTAGCGGAAGTGGCCCAGTACTTC. Translated, it gives CSAALAEVAQYF. Filled out from reference TRBV29-1 and TRBJ2-5, the complete variable domain reads SAVISQKPSRDICQRGTSLTIQCQVDSQVTMMFWYRQQPGQSLTLIATANQGSEATYESGFVIDKFPISRPNLTFSTLTVSNMSPEDSSIYLCSAALAEVAQYFGPGTRLLVL.